The clone carrying this T cell receptor (beta chain) was seen only once. These data originate in a study of blood T cell repertoires in COVID-19. Study background: Acute and convalescent COVID-19 specimens originated in the United States, Italy and Spain. T cells, B-cell-depleted T cells, or PBMCs supplied cDNA or gDNA.

Germline loops: CDR1 SGHRS, CDR2 YFSETQ. This CDR3 comprises 13 residues. Methods used by the authors: Estimation of nucleated cell counts relied on the amplification of reference gene primers. Sequencing used immunoSEQ multiplex PCR; TCRdb keeps in-frame clones, though not all of them. V and J calls and clone size are as listed in that table; D and trimming were resolved from the DNA. The repertoire holds around 190,000 clones, about 85% seen once, with 7.5% to 9.5% in the top ten. The rearrangement links TRBV5-1 to TRBJ2-1, with D maybe TRBD2 (6 bases). This clonotype was sampled from a woman between 55 and 75 years old with acute or convalescent COVID-19. Sequencing was carried out using peripheral blood. The CDR3 loop is CATQAGNDNEQFF. The CDR3 DNA follows: TGCGCTACTCAGGCGGGGAACGACAATGAGCAGTTCTTC.